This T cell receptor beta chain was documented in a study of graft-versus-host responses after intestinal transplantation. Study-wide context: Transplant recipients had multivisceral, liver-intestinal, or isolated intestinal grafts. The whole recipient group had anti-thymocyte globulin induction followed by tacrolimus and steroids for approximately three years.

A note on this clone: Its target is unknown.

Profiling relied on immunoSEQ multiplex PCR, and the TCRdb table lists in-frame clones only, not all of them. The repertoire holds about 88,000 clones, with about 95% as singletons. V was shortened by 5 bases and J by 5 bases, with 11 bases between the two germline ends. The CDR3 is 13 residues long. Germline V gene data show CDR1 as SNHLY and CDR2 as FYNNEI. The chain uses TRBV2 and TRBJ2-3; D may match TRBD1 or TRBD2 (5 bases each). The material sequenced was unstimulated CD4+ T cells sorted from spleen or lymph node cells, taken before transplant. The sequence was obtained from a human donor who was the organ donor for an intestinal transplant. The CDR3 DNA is TGTGCCAGCAGTCGGGGCGAGGGAGATACGCAGTATTTT. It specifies CASSRGEGDTQYF.